The clone carrying this T cell receptor (beta chain) was observed at least ten times. Antigen: not known. The sample comes from a study of regulatory T cells in long-lasting Graves disease. Regarding the study as a whole: Persistent disease preferred TRBV28, TRBJ1-2 and TRBJ2-5; new disease, TRBV20-1 and TRBJ2-1.

Noted time point: newly diagnosed GD, antithyroid drugs for less than 3 months. Following extraction of RNA from PBMCs, that RNA was used to make the TCR library. Collection of peripheral blood (around 10 milliliters) was done using EDTA tubes. The germline V gene encodes CDR1 MDHEN and CDR2 SYDVKM. The CDR3 contains 18 residues. V was pared by 3 bases and J by 6 bases, with 24 bases between. With iRepertoire HTBI primers and Arm-PCR of CDR3 regions, TCR beta libraries were built. TCRdb recomputed calls from the multiplex PCR reads with MiXCR, one row per CDR3 protein. Of over 400,000 distinct CDR3 sequences in the sample, less than 15% were seen once. The same data also went into a second study, on T cells in Graves' hyperthyroidism and ophthalmopathy. As that study records: Blood held most thyroid clonotypes expanded above 0.001 frequency.

The source was peripheral blood mononuclear cells (PBMCs), collected at new diagnosis, from a patient treated with antithyroid drugs. The chain links TRBV28 to TRBJ1-5, with a weak D call TRBD1 (5 bases). The TCR sequence derives from a woman between 50 and 59 years old with Graves disease. The CDR3 DNA follows: TGTGCCAGCAGTTTTTTAAAAAAGGGGCCGCCTGGAGGTCAGCCCCAGCATTTT. Translated, it gives CASSFLKKGPPGGQPQHF.